This record looks at one T cell receptor (beta chain) sequence and its context. The sample comes from a study of blood T cell repertoires in COVID-19. Study summary: The United States, Italy and Spain were the sources of the acute and convalescent COVID-19 samples. The analysed material was cDNA or gDNA that came from T cells, B-cell-depleted T cells, or PBMCs.

TCRdb keeps only in-frame clones here, not all; method: immunoSEQ multiplex PCR. This table has under 300,000 clones, roughly 86% appearing once. The CDR3 totals 14 residues. With 0 bases removed from V and 7 bases from J, the gap between germline ends came to 14 bases. Germline CDR1 SGHNT, CDR2 YYREEE (reference sequence). The origin of this receptor is a woman aged 70-85 years with active or convalescent COVID-19. The V gene is TRBV5-4, the J gene TRBJ2-7; perhaps TRBD1 as D (5 bases). Sequences were obtained from peripheral blood. The CDR3 is CASSLGGLSQEQYF. CDR3 DNA: TGTGCCAGCAGCTTGGGGGGCCTTTCCCAAGAGCAGTACTTC.